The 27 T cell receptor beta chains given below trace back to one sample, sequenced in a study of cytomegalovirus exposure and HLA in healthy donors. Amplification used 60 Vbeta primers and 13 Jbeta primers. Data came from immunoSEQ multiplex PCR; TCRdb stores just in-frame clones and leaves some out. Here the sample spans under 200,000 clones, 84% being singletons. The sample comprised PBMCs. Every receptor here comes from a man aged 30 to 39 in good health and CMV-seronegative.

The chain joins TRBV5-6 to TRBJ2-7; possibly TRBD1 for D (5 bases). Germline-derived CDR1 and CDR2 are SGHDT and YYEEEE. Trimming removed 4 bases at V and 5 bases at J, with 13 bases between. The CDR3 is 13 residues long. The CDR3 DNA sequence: TGTGCCAGCAGCCTCGTAGGGGTCAACGAGCAGTACTTC. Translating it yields CASSLVGVNEQYF.

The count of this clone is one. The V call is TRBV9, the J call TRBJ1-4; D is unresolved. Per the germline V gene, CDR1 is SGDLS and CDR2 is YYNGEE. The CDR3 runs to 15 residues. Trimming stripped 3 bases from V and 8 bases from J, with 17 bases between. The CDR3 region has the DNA TGTGCCAGCAGCGGGTTGGGTGGGCCCCAAGAAAAACTGTTTTTT. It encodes CASSGLGGPQEKLFF.

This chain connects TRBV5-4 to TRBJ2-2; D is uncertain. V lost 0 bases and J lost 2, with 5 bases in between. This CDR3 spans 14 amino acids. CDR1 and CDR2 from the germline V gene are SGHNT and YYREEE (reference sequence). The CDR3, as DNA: TGTGCCAGCAGCTTGGGAGGAAACACCGGGGAGCTGTTTTTT. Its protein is CASSLGGNTGELFF.

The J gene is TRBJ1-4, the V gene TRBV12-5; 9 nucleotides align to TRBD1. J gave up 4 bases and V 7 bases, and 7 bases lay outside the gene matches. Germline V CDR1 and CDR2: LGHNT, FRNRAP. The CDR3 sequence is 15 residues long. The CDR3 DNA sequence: TGTGCTAGTGCCCGTTGGGACAGGGTTAATGAAAAACTGTTTTTT. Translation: CASARWDRVNEKLFF.

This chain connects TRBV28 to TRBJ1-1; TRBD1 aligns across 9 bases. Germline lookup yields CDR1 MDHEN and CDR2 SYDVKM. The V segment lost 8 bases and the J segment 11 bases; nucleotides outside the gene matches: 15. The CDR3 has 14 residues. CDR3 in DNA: TGTGCCAGCTGGGACAGGGCCGGGGGGGGTTGGGCTTTCTTT. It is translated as CASWDRAGGGWAFF.

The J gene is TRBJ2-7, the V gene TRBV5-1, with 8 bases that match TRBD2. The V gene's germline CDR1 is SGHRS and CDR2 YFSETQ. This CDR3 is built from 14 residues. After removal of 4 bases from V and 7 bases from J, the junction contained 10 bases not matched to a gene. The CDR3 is CASSRTSPRLEQYF. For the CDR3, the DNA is TGCGCCAGCAGCCGGACTAGCCCGCGTTTAGAGCAGTACTTC.

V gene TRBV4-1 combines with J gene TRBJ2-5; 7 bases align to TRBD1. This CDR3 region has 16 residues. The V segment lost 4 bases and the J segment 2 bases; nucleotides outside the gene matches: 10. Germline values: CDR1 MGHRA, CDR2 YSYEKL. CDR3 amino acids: CASSLSGTARQETQYF. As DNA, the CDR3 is TGCGCCAGCAGCCTTTCCGGGACAGCGAGACAAGAGACCCAGTACTTC.

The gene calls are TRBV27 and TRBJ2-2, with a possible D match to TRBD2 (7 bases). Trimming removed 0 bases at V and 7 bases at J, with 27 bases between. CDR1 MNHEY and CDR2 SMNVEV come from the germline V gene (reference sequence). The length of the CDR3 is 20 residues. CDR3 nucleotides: TGTGCCAGCAGTTTATCGTCGTGGGGCCAATCGGGGGGCCGGTTCGGGGAGCTGTTTTTT. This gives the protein CASSLSSWGQSGGRFGELFF.

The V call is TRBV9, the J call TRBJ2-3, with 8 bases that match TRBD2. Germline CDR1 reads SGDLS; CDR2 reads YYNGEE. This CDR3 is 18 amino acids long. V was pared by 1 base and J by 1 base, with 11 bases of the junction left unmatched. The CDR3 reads CASSVSRRAAGGTDTQYF. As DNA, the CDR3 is TGTGCCAGCAGCGTATCTCGTCGAGCAGCGGGAGGCACAGATACGCAGTATTTT.

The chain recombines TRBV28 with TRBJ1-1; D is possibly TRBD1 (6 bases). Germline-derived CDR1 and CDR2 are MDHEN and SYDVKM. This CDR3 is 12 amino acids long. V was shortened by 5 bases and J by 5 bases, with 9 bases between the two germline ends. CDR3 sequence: CASSPRGTEAFF. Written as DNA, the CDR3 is TGTGCCAGCAGTCCAAGGGGGACTGAAGCTTTCTTT.

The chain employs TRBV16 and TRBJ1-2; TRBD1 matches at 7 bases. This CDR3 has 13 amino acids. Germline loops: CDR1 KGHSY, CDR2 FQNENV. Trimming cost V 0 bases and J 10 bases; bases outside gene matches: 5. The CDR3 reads CASSQSEQGTYTF. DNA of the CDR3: TGTGCCAGCAGCCAATCCGAACAGGGGACCTACACCTTC.

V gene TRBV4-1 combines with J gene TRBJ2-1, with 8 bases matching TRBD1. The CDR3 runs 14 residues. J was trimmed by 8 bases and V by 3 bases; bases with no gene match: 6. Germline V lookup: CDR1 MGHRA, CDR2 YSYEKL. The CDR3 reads CASSQRTGWDEQFF. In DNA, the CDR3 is TGCGCCAGCAGCCAGAGGACAGGGTGGGATGAGCAGTTCTTC.

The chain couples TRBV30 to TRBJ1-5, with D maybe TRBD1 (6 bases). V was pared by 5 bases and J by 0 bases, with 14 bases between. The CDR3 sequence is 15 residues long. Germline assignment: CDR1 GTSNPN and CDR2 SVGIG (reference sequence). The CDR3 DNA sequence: TGTGCCTGGGCTAGAGGGGGGGGTAGCAATCAGCCCCAGCATTTT. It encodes CAWARGGGSNQPQHF.

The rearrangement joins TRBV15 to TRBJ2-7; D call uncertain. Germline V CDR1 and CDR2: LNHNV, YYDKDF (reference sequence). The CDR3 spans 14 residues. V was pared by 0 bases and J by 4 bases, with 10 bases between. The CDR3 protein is CATSRDRSRYEQYF. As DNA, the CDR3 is TGTGCCACCAGCAGAGATCGGTCCAGGTACGAGCAGTACTTC.

The CDR3 loop reads CASSSPLGRGPNTGELFF. The CDR3 region has the DNA TGTGCCAGCAGCTCCCCACTAGGGCGGGGGCCAAACACCGGGGAGCTGTTTTTT. V and J are TRBV11-3 and TRBJ2-2, with D perhaps TRBD2 (7 bases). V gave up 4 bases and J gave up 2 bases, with 20 bases separating them. CDR1 and CDR2 (germline): SGHNT, YENEEA. The CDR3 sequence is 18 residues long.

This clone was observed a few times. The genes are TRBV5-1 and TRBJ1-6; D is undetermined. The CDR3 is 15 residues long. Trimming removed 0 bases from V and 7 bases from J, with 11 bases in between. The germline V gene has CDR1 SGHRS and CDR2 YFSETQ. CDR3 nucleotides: TGCGCCAGCAGCTTGGGGGGTTCGGGAAATTCACCCCTCCACTTT. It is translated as CASSLGGSGNSPLHF.

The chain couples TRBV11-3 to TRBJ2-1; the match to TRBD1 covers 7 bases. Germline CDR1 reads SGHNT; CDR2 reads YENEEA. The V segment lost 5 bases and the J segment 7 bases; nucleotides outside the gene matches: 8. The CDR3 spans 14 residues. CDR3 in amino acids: CASSPRQGGNEQFF. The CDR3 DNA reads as TGTGCCAGCAGCCCACGACAGGGTGGAAATGAGCAGTTCTTC.

This CDR3 is CASSPVDSRTGELFF. For the CDR3, the DNA is TGTGCCAGCAGCCCTGTGGACAGTCGCACCGGGGAGCTGTTTTTT. The chain carries TRBV11-2 and TRBJ2-2; possible D gene TRBD1, 6 bases. This CDR3 is 15 amino acids long. Trimming took 5 bases from V and 4 from J, leaving 14 bases between them. Germline V gene sequence: CDR1 SGHAT, CDR2 FQNNGV.

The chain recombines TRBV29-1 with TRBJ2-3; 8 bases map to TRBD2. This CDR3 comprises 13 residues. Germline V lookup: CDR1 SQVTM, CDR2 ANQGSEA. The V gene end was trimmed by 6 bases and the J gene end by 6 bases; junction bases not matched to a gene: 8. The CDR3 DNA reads TGCAGCGTGGGGACTAGGGTTACTGATACGCAGTATTTT. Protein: CSVGTRVTDTQYF.

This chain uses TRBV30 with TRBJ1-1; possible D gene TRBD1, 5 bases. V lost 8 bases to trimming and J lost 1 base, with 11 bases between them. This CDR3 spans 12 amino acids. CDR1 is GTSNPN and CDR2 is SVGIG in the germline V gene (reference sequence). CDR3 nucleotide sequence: TGTGCCGGCCAACAGGCGAACACTGAAGCTTTCTTT. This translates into CAGQQANTEAFF.

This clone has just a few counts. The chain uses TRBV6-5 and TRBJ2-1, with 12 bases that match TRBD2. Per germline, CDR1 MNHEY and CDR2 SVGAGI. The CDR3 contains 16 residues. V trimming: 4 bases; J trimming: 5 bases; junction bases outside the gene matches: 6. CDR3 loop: CASSSPLAGGHNEQFF. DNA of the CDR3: TGTGCCAGCAGTTCGCCACTAGCGGGGGGCCACAATGAGCAGTTCTTC.

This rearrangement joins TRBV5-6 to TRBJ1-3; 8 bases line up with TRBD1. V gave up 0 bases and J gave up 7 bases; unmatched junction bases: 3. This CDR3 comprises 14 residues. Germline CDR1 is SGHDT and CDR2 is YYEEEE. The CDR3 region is CASSLEDRANTIYF. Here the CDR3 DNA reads TGTGCCAGCAGCTTGGAGGACAGGGCTAACACCATATATTTT.

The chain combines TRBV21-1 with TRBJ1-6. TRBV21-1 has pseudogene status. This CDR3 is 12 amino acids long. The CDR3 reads CASSKGGSPLHF. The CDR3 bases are TGTGCCAGCAGCAAAGGCGGATCACCCCTCCACTTT.

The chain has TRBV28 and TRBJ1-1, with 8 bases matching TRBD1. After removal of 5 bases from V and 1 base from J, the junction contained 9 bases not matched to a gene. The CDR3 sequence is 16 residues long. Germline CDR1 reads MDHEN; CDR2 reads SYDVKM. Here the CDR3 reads CASSRTGTRGNTEAFF. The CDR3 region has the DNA TGTGCCAGCAGTAGGACAGGGACCAGGGGGAACACTGAAGCTTTCTTT. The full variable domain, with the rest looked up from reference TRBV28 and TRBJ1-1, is DVKVTQSSRYLVKRTGEKVFLECVQDMDHENMFWYRQDPGLGLRLIYFSYDVKMKEKGDIPEGYSVSREKKERFSLILESASTNQTSMYLCASSRTGTRGNTEAFFGQGTRLTVV.

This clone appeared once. CDR3 nucleotides: TGTGCCAGCAGCAATAGAGTCTACGAGCAGTACTTC. Its protein is CASSNRVYEQYF. This chain uses TRBV21-1 with TRBJ2-7; TRBD2 is taken as the D call from the table, unchecked against the DNA. TRBV21-1 is termed a pseudogene. This CDR3 has 12 residues.

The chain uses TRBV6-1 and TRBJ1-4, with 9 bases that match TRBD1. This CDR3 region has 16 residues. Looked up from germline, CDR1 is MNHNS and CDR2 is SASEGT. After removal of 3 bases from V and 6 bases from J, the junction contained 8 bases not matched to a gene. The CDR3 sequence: CASSDPWGDRDEKLFF. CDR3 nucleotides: TGTGCCAGCAGTGACCCCTGGGGGGACAGGGATGAAAAACTGTTTTTT.

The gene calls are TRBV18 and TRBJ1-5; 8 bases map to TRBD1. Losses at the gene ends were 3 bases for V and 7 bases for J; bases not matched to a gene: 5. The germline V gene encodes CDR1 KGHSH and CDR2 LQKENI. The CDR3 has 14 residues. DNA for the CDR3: TGTGCCAGCTCACCGGACAGGGTCGGCCAGCCCCAGCATTTT. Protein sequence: CASSPDRVGQPQHF.